One sample yielded the 14 T cell receptor beta chains listed below, sequenced in a study of blood T cell repertoires in COVID-19. Only in-frame clones appear in the TCRdb table, and some are missing; sequencing was by immunoSEQ multiplex PCR. Here the sample spans 200,000 to 250,000 clones, about 84% being singletons. The sample comprised PBMCs or T cells enriched from blood (not recorded which). The receptors were gathered from a man aged 55 to 70 who had recovered from COVID-19.

This clone showed up just once. The chain is built from TRBV3-1 (or the pseudogene TRBV3-2) and TRBJ1-3; D gene unclear. V was trimmed by 4 bases and J by 7 bases, leaving 14 bases between them. The CDR3 has 14 amino acids. Germline loops: CDR1 LGHDT, CDR2 YNNKEL (reference sequence). The CDR3 nucleotides are TGTGCCAGCAGCCCCCTCCGTGGGAGTAACACCATATATTTT. Its translation: CASSPLRGSNTIYF.

This rearrangement joins TRBV19 to TRBJ1-4; TRBD1 matches 7 bases. V lost 4 bases and J lost 5; bases outside the gene matches: 10. The CDR3 contains 16 residues. Germline V gene sequence: CDR1 LNHDA, CDR2 SQIVND (reference sequence). The CDR3 nucleotides are TGTGCCAGTAGTACCCCAGGTAGGGGGCGAAATGAAAAACTGTTTTTT. It specifies CASSTPGRGRNEKLFF.

This chain uses TRBV3-1 (or the pseudogene TRBV3-2) with TRBJ2-5; 8 bases align to TRBD2. Germline V gene lookup returns CDR1 LGHDT and CDR2 YNNKEL (reference sequence). V lost 4 bases, J lost 1 base, and 11 bases stayed unmatched. The CDR3 covers 17 residues. CDR3 nucleotide sequence: TGTGCCAGCAGCCCTCGGGGTGGCGGGGGGCCCCAAGAGACCCAGTACTTC. Amino acids: CASSPRGGGGPQETQYF.

The V gene is TRBV4-1, the J gene TRBJ1-4, with D possibly matching TRBD1 (6 bases). V lost 3 bases, J lost 6 bases, and 8 bases lay in between. The CDR3 spans 13 residues. CDR1 and CDR2 (germline): MGHRA, YSYEKL. CDR3 bases: TGCGCCAGCAGCCAGGACAGTGATGAAAAACTGTTTTTT. This encodes CASSQDSDEKLFF.

The J gene is TRBJ1-5, the V gene TRBV28, with D maybe TRBD1 (5 bases). The V end lost 5 bases, the J end lost 4 bases, and 18 bases lay between the germline ends. This CDR3 region has 16 residues. Germline lookup yields CDR1 MDHEN and CDR2 SYDVKM. The CDR3 bases are TGTGCCAGCAGTCCCGGGGGACGGTGGAAGAATCAGCCCCAGCATTTT. Translation gives CASSPGGRWKNQPQHF.

The V and J genes are TRBV18 and TRBJ2-7; 7 nucleotides align to TRBD1. CDR1 is KGHSH and CDR2 is LQKENI in the germline V gene. The J segment lost 3 bases and the V segment lost 2 bases, leaving 7 bases of the junction unmatched. CDR3 size: 15 residues. CDR3 nucleotide sequence: TGTGCCAGCTCACCAACGACAGGGTTTAACTACGAGCAGTACTTC. Translating gives CASSPTTGFNYEQYF.

There are a few counts of this clone. The chain combines TRBV2 with TRBJ2-2; 9 bases align to TRBD1. Germline CDR1 is SNHLY and CDR2 is FYNNEI. CDR3 length: 19 residues. J lost 6 bases, V lost 6 bases, and 20 bases had no gene match. CDR3 nucleotides: TGTGCCAGCAGGACCGGGACAGGGCGGGCAGGATCGAAGGCCGGGGAGCTGTTTTTT. It yields the protein CASRTGTGRAGSKAGELFF.

The chain uses TRBV5-1 and TRBJ1-2; D is unresolved. This CDR3 comprises 12 residues. The germline V gene has CDR1 SGHRS and CDR2 YFSETQ. The V end was cut by 7 bases, the J end by 4 bases, with 11 bases between. The CDR3 region is CASSVEGYGYTF. Written as DNA, the CDR3 is TGCGCCAGCTCCGTCGAGGGCTATGGCTACACCTTC.

This rearrangement joins TRBV7-9 to TRBJ2-3, with 7 positions matching TRBD1. The CDR3 covers 15 residues. From germline, CDR1 is SEHNR and CDR2 FQNEAQ (reference sequence). V trimming: 4 bases; J trimming: 2 bases; junction bases outside the gene matches: 6. This CDR3 reads CASSYRDSHTDTQYF. Written as DNA, the CDR3 is TGTGCCAGCAGCTACCGGGACAGCCACACAGATACGCAGTATTTT.

The rearrangement uses TRBV18 and TRBJ1-4, with 7 bases aligning to TRBD1. V lost 2 bases and J lost 8; bases outside the gene matches: 8. The CDR3 sequence is 15 residues long. Looked up from germline, CDR1 is KGHSH and CDR2 is LQKENI. The CDR3 bases are TGTGCCAGCTCACCAACGACAGGGATGTGGGAAAAACTGTTTTTT. Translated, it gives CASSPTTGMWEKLFF.

The genes are TRBV19 and TRBJ1-1; no clear D. V was trimmed by 0 bases and J by 9 bases, leaving 11 bases between them. There are 13 residues in the CDR3. Germline V CDR1 and CDR2: LNHDA, SQIVND (reference sequence). CDR3 sequence (DNA): TGTGCCAGTAGTATAGAGCTTGGACTAAAAGCTTTCTTT. Translation gives CASSIELGLKAFF.

The rearrangement links TRBV4-3 to TRBJ2-1; D perhaps matches TRBD1 (5 bases). The germline V gene encodes CDR1 LGHNA and CDR2 YSLEER. V gave up 1 base and J gave up 7 bases, with 20 bases separating them. This CDR3 comprises 17 residues. This CDR3 reads CASSQGRRVGITNEQFF. As DNA, the CDR3 is TGCGCCAGCAGCCAAGGCCGCAGGGTGGGGATTACGAATGAGCAGTTCTTC.

This chain links TRBV5-1 with TRBJ2-3, with a possible D match to TRBD1 (6 bases). CDR1 and CDR2 from the germline V gene are SGHRS and YFSETQ. The CDR3 is 11 residues long. V shed 4 bases and J shed 10 bases, with 10 bases lying between them. The CDR3 is CASSGGLAQYF. Written as DNA, the CDR3 is TGCGCCAGCAGCGGGGGCTTGGCGCAGTATTTT.

The chain is built from TRBV7-9 and TRBJ2-1; no clear D gene. The V end was cut by 2 bases, the J end by 7 bases, with 6 bases between. CDR1 and CDR2 (germline): SEHNR, FQNEAQ (reference sequence). The CDR3 runs to 12 residues. The CDR3 DNA is TGTGCCAGCAGCTTAAACTGGAATGAGCAGTTCTTC. It yields the protein CASSLNWNEQFF.